This TCR beta chain was found in a study of post-analysis software for immune sequencing data (dated by TCRdb to about 2015). For context, the study as a whole: Recorded disease courses included relapsing-remitting, secondary progressive and progressive-relapsing multiple sclerosis, with some patients lacking subtype annotation. A subset of samples was prepared in parallel using single-end sample barcoding, then pooled and co-amplified after Illumina adapter ligation. Patient repertoires were compared against roughly 10 previously published healthy control repertoires from donors aged about 6 to 27 years.

The CDR3, from cysteine to phenylalanine, totals 15 residues. Just CDR3 DNA is preserved here, 45 bases in frame from base 1. Trimmed from V: 1 base; trimmed from J: 9 bases; junction bases lacking a gene match: 4. For CDR1 and CDR2, the germline V gene lists LGHNA and YNFKEQ. TCR beta repertoires were profiled from peripheral blood of over 10 young patients with multiple sclerosis to demonstrate the VDJtools post-analysis software. Multiple sclerosis patients were children and adolescents aged roughly 6 to 17 years. General study outcomes and caveats: The control group was slightly older than the multiple sclerosis patient group. Four or five TRBV segments, including TRBV5-6, TRBV5-1 and TRBV20-1, were significantly more frequent in patients than controls. Multiple sclerosis patients had significantly lower normalized Chao1 diversity than controls, a result that suggests substantial peripheral T-cell clonal expansion. Direct clustering with F measure showed strong co-clustering of samples prepared in the same batch, prompting a batch-effect correction.

This clonotype occurred a few times. Its specific antigen is unknown. No qualities accompany the bases; no much larger clone lies one base away. Library preparation was by PCR. The sequencer was an Illumina HiSeq 2500. Unique molecular identifiers were incorporated into TCR beta cDNA libraries to reduce PCR and sequencing biases. Some 500,000 cDNA molecules were obtained per 1 to 10 million input T cells, so each molecule approximated one T cell. Patient libraries were prepared and sequenced with the same protocol used for the earlier healthy control dataset. Within a given batch, samples were prepared together, multiplexed and sequenced on the same HiSeq lane. The paper's data handling went like this. Raw barcoded reads were processed with MIGEC, discarding single-read molecular identifier groups before consensus assembly and CDR3 extraction. Clonotype tables were post-analysed with VDJtools, normalizing diversity by down-sampling all datasets to the smallest sample size. Repertoire overlap clustering matched CDR3 amino acid but not nucleotide sequences to correct batch-related cross-sample contamination. TCRdb trimmed public reads at Q25 via fastp, called clones via MiXCR and kept in-frame beta chains. CDR3 protein duplicates are merged, each entry listing the most common genes and DNA. TCRdb's processing, not the authors', yielded these V and J calls. Recorded for this sample are roughly 670,000 distinct CDR3 sequences; 55% to 60% of them occurred a single time. The ten top clones hold over 9% of the sample.

Recombination linked TRBV4-2 to TRBJ2-1, and TRBD2 matches 12 of the central bases. Sample: blood. This TCR came from a girl aged 2-10 years with multiple sclerosis. The CDR3 protein sequence reads: CASSQVPLAGGEQFF. At the DNA level, the sequence is TGTGCCAGCAGCCAAGTCCCACTAGCGGGAGGTGAGCAGTTCTTC.